The 22 T cell receptor beta chains in this list originate from one sample, sequenced in a study of CD8 T cells in ankylosing spondylitis. TCRdb analysed the 5' RACE reads with MiXCR anew, one entry per CDR3 protein. The table shows under 300,000 distinct CDR3 sequences, with 18% occurring only once. Sequencing was performed on blood, either unsorted or a sorted T cell fraction (not recorded which). The receptors were sampled from a male donor with ankylosing spondylitis or in good health (not recorded which).

The chain employs TRBV9 and TRBJ2-4; TRBD2 matches at 7 bases. Germline CDR1 is SGDLS and CDR2 is YYNGEE. The junction had 3 bases not matched to a gene; V was cut back by 3 bases and J by 3 bases. The CDR3 loop spans 14 amino acids. CDR3 residues: CASSGGGYKNIQYF. In DNA form, the CDR3 reads TGTGCCAGCAGCGGGGGGGGTTACAAAAACATTCAGTACTTC.

There are many counts of this clonotype. The chain has TRBV6-2 or TRBV6-3 and TRBJ2-2; 8 bases map to TRBD2. This CDR3 has 14 amino acids. The junction had 6 bases not matched to a gene; V was cut back by 10 bases and J by 2 bases. Per the germline V gene, CDR1 is MNHEY and CDR2 is SVGEGT. This CDR3 reads CATTGLGNTGELFF. The CDR3 DNA follows: TGTGCCACCACGGGACTAGGCAACACCGGGGAGCTGTTTTTT.

The chain uses TRBV4-3 and TRBJ2-1; weak D call: TRBD1 (5 bases). V dropped 3 bases and J dropped 4 bases, with 19 bases sitting between them. From germline, CDR1 is LGHNA and CDR2 YSLEER. The CDR3 has 17 residues. The CDR3 region has the DNA TGCGCCAGCAGCCAGACCCTTGGCCAGGGCCGGTACAATGAGCAGTTCTTC. Its translation: CASSQTLGQGRYNEQFF.

In this sample, this clonotype turned up many times. The rearrangement links TRBV12-5 to TRBJ2-3, with D unclear. The V and J ends lost 0 bases and 1 base respectively, with 8 bases between them. Germline V gene lookup returns CDR1 LGHNT and CDR2 FRNRAP. This CDR3 has 15 residues. This CDR3 reads CASGLVFGRTDTQYF. CDR3 DNA: TGTGCTAGTGGTTTGGTATTCGGGCGCACAGATACGCAGTATTTT.

The CDR3 spells CATDQGGPNEQYF. As DNA, the CDR3 is TGTGCCACCGACCAGGGGGGGCCCAACGAGCAGTACTTC. The rearrangement uses TRBV6-1 and TRBJ2-7; TRBD1 or TRBD2 may be the D gene (7 bases each). The CDR3 has 13 residues. Germline-derived CDR1 and CDR2 are MNHNS and SASEGT. V dropped 10 bases and J dropped 5 bases, with 18 bases sitting between them.

The chain has TRBV7-9 and TRBJ2-5; D possibly uses TRBD1 or TRBD2 (5 bases each). CDR1 SEHNR and CDR2 FQNEAQ come from the germline V gene (reference sequence). The CDR3 loop spans 11 amino acids. V was shortened by 5 bases and J by 14 bases, with 15 bases between the two germline ends. The CDR3 DNA sequence: TGTGCCAGCAGCGAGGGGACCCCCTCTTACTTC. This gives the protein CASSEGTPSYF.

This clonotype was counted many times. The chain has TRBV6-1 and TRBJ2-2; no clear D gene. CDR3 length: 13 residues. CDR1 and CDR2 (germline): MNHNS, SASEGT. Trimming took off 5 bases at V and 9 bases at J, with 13 bases between the two ends. Here the CDR3 reads CASSPHADRELFF. In nucleotides, the CDR3 is TGTGCCAGCAGTCCCCACGCGGACCGGGAGCTGTTTTTT.

This chain connects TRBV7-2 to TRBJ1-2; D is perhaps TRBD1 (5 bases). In germline, CDR1 is SGHTA, CDR2 FQGNSA. The V end lost 5 bases, the J end lost 4 bases, and 14 bases lay between the germline ends. The CDR3 runs 14 residues. Written as DNA, the CDR3 is TGTGCCAGCAGCCCTAGTGGGGGGTCCTATGGCTACACCTTC. It codes for CASSPSGGSYGYTF.

The chain is built from TRBV4-3 and TRBJ2-1; D may match TRBD1 or TRBD2 (7 bases each). There are 20 residues in the CDR3. V was clipped by 4 bases and J by 0 bases, with 25 bases between them. Germline V CDR1 and CDR2: LGHNA, YSLEER. CDR3: CASSPLGGGEDRSSYNEQFF. The CDR3 DNA reads TGCGCCAGCAGCCCCCTAGGTGGGGGGGAGGACAGGAGCTCCTACAATGAGCAGTTCTTC.

V gene TRBV5-1 combines with J gene TRBJ1-1, with a tentative D call TRBD1 (5 bases). V was shortened by 0 bases and J by 3 bases, with 9 bases between the two germline ends. Per germline, CDR1 SGHRS and CDR2 YFSETQ. The CDR3 loop spans 14 amino acids. The CDR3 DNA reads as TGCGCCAGCAGCTTGGGGGGCTTGGACACTGAAGCTTTCTTT. Protein sequence: CASSLGGLDTEAFF.

The V gene is TRBV29-1, the J gene TRBJ2-1, with TRBD2 matching over 9 bases. Germline values: CDR1 SQVTM, CDR2 ANQGSEA. The CDR3 covers 16 residues. V lost 5 bases, J lost 4 bases, and 12 bases stayed unmatched. This CDR3 reads CSVRGGGGRVYNEQFF. The DNA of the CDR3 is TGCAGCGTTCGGGGGGGTGGCGGGAGGGTATACAATGAGCAGTTCTTC.

This clonotype was counted a few times. This chain joins TRBV29-1 and TRBJ2-7; 8 positions match TRBD1. The CDR3 spans 15 residues. V trimming: 0 bases; J trimming: 4 bases; junction bases outside the gene matches: 8. CDR1 SQVTM and CDR2 ANQGSEA come from the germline V gene. Written as DNA, the CDR3 is TGCAGCGTTGAAGACCAGGGGGCAAAAGATTACGAGCAGTACTTC. It yields the protein CSVEDQGAKDYEQYF.

This clonotype was counted ten times or more. The rearrangement uses TRBV4-1 and TRBJ2-7; 10 nucleotides agree with TRBD2. V was clipped by 1 base and J by 3 bases; unmatched bases: 9. Germline V CDR1 and CDR2: MGHRA, YSYEKL. The CDR3 sequence is 17 residues long. DNA for the CDR3: TGCGCCAGCAGCCAAGGGAGTGGTAGCGGGAGGTTCTACGAGCAGTACTTC. Its protein is CASSQGSGSGRFYEQYF.

The rearrangement joins TRBV4-2 to TRBJ2-1; D unclear. Trimming pared 0 bases from V and 2 bases from J, leaving 14 bases between. CDR3 length equals 17 residues. In germline, CDR1 is LGHNA, CDR2 YNFKEQ. Here the CDR3 DNA reads TGTGCCAGCAGCCAAGACGGATTGGCGGTACCCTACAATGAGCAGTTCTTC. This translates into CASSQDGLAVPYNEQFF.

The V call is TRBV7-9, the J call TRBJ2-7; the D gene is possibly TRBD2 (7 bases). Germline V gene data show CDR1 as SEHNR and CDR2 as FQNEAQ (reference sequence). V lost 3 bases, J lost 7 bases, and 16 bases lay in between. CDR3 size: 14 residues. This CDR3 is CASSLGGGGWEQYF. The CDR3, as DNA: TGTGCCAGCAGCTTGGGCGGGGGCGGCTGGGAGCAGTACTTC.

There are a few counts of this clonotype. The rearrangement joins TRBV10-2 to TRBJ2-3; 9 bases line up with TRBD2. CDR1 is WSHSY and CDR2 is SAAADI in the germline V gene. The CDR3 loop spans 15 amino acids. V trimming: 4 bases; J trimming: 1 base; junction bases outside the gene matches: 3. CDR3 DNA: TGCGCCAGCAGTGTACTAGCGGGCGGCACAGATACGCAGTATTTT. This sequence encodes CASSVLAGGTDTQYF.

The chain recombines TRBV28 with TRBJ2-5; 8 bases match TRBD2. CDR3 length equals 14 residues. CDR1 is MDHEN and CDR2 is SYDVKM in the germline V gene. The V gene end was trimmed by 9 bases and the J gene end by 3 bases; junction bases not matched to a gene: 9. DNA for the CDR3: TGTGCCAGTGGGAATAGCGGGGAAGAAGAGACCCAGTACTTC. It is translated as CASGNSGEEETQYF.

The chain employs TRBV7-2 and TRBJ2-3, with D possibly matching TRBD1 (5 bases). The CDR3 extends over 15 amino acids. From germline, CDR1 is SGHTA and CDR2 FQGNSA. The V end was cut by 3 bases, the J end by 2 bases, with 12 bases between. CDR3: CASSFTSGSTDTQYF. The CDR3 DNA reads as TGTGCCAGCAGCTTCACGTCAGGGTCCACAGATACGCAGTATTTT.

This clonotype was seen a few times. The chain couples TRBV3-1 to TRBJ2-7; TRBD2 matches at 9 bases. The J segment lost 2 bases and the V segment lost 4 bases, leaving 9 bases of the junction unmatched. Germline V gives CDR1 LGHDT, CDR2 YNNKEL (reference sequence). The CDR3 spans 16 residues. The CDR3 DNA follows: TGTGCCAGCAGCCGCCCCTTGCGGGAGGGCCCCTACGAGCAGTACTTC. Residues: CASSRPLREGPYEQYF.

The genes are TRBV6-2 or TRBV6-3 and TRBJ2-1; the match to TRBD2 covers 9 bases. The trim removed 1 base at V and 5 bases at J, leaving 6 bases unmatched. CDR1 is MNHEY and CDR2 is SVGEGT in the germline V gene. This CDR3 region has 16 residues. In DNA form, the CDR3 reads TGTGCCAGCAGTTACTTGCCTAGCGGGGACAACAATGAGCAGTTCTTC. Protein: CASSYLPSGDNNEQFF.

The genes are TRBV9 and TRBJ2-2, with 8 positions matching TRBD1. The CDR3 has 14 residues. The germline CDR1 and CDR2 sequences are SGDLS and YYNGEE. With V trimmed by 2 bases and J by 6 bases, 3 bases remained unmatched. CDR3 in amino acids: CASSVDRAPGELFF. CDR3 DNA sequence: TGTGCCAGCAGCGTGGACAGGGCCCCCGGGGAGCTGTTTTTT.

The chain joins TRBV12-3 or TRBV12-4 to TRBJ2-6; D remains ambiguous. The CDR3 is 14 residues long. V was shortened by 3 bases and J by 1 base, with 4 bases between the two germline ends. This CDR3 reads CASSFASGANVLTF. The CDR3 bases are TGTGCCAGCAGTTTCGCTTCTGGGGCCAACGTCCTGACTTTC.